The 8 T cell receptor beta chains given below trace back to one sample, sequenced in a study of tumor and adjacent non-tumor tissue in lung cancer. The template was RNA from unsorted bulk tissue. Distant lung tissue was collected more than 3 cm away from the tumor edge. Three rounds of nested PCR, following a modified ARM-PCR protocol, produced the TCRbeta library. Each CDR3 protein gets one entry after TCRdb re-called the multiplex PCR reads with MiXCR. The sample holds 52,000 or so distinct CDR3 sequences; 70% to 80% are singletons and the top ten take roughly a quarter. The source material was distant non-tumor lung tissue. The receptors shown here come from an older woman with non-small cell lung cancer.

This clonotype was detected ten times or more. The V call is TRBV14, the J call TRBJ2-7; D possibly corresponds to TRBD1 (5 bases). The CDR3 consists of 13 residues. The germline V gene encodes CDR1 SGHDN and CDR2 FVKESK. The ends were cut back, 8 bases at V and 2 bases at J, with 13 bases in the middle. The CDR3: CASAFQGPYEQYF. The CDR3, as DNA: TGTGCCAGCGCCTTCCAGGGTCCCTACGAGCAGTACTTC.

Concerning this clonotype itself: This could be a read error, since a much larger clone is one nucleotide away. The rearrangement uses TRBV15 and TRBJ2-1; TRBD2 agrees at 16 bases. This CDR3 has 17 residues. Germline-derived CDR1 and CDR2 are LNHNV and YYDKDF (reference sequence). The CDR3, as DNA: TGTGCCACCTGCAGAGGGACTAGCGGGGGGGCCTGGAATGAGCAGTTCTTC. It is translated as CATCRGTSGGAWNEQFF.

Concerning this clonotype: Germline and junction disagree at one end, which may indicate a read error. The J gene is TRBJ2-3, the V gene TRBV12-3 or TRBV12-4; 10 bases are shared with TRBD1. This CDR3 has 16 residues. Here the CDR3 reads CASSSTGTGATDTRYF. The DNA of the CDR3 is TGTGCCAGTAGTTCAACCGGGACAGGGGCGACTGATACGCGGTATTTT.

The chain is built from TRBV5-4 and TRBJ2-3, with D perhaps matching TRBD1 or TRBD2 (5 bases each). The CDR3 runs to 15 residues. Germline V CDR1 and CDR2: SGHNT, YYREEE (reference sequence). The ends were cut back, 4 bases at V and 1 base at J, with 13 bases in the middle. The CDR3 spells CASSQRIGGTDTQYF. The CDR3, as DNA: TGTGCCAGCAGCCAGCGGATAGGGGGCACAGATACGCAGTATTTT. Looking up the rest from reference TRBV5-4 and TRBJ2-3 gives the full variable domain: ETGVTQSPTHLIKTRGQQVTLRCSSQSGHNTVSWYQQALGQGPQFIFQYYREEENGRGNFPPRFSGLQFPNYSSELNVNALELDDSALYLCASSQRIGGTDTQYFGPGTRLTVL.

The V gene is TRBV4-3, the J gene TRBJ2-4, with unresolved D. Germline CDR1 LGHNA, CDR2 YSLEER. The CDR3 is 15 residues long. V shed 4 bases and J shed 12 bases, with 22 bases lying between them. The CDR3 loop reads CASSPRHGTIDTQYF. DNA for the CDR3: TGCGCCAGCAGCCCGAGACATGGAACCATCGACACTCAGTACTTC.

V gene TRBV11-2 combines with J gene TRBJ2-7, with TRBD1 matching over 10 bases. Trimming removed 4 bases from V and 4 bases from J; junction bases left unmatched: 7. The germline V gene has CDR1 SGHAT and CDR2 FQNNGV. The length of the CDR3 is 15 residues. The CDR3, as DNA: TGTGCCAGCAGCTGGGGGACAGGGGCCTTTTACGAGCAGTACTTC. As protein: CASSWGTGAFYEQYF.

The chain links TRBV6-1 to TRBJ1-6; D gene uncertain. V lost 11 bases to trimming and J lost 15 bases, with 20 bases between them. This CDR3 has 12 residues. The germline V gene has CDR1 MNHNS and CDR2 SASEGT. DNA of the CDR3: TGTGCCGGGAGGCGGGCCAATTCATTCCTCCACTTT. It specifies CAGRRANSFLHF.

This clonotype was seen ten or more times. This chain links TRBV4-2 with TRBJ2-7; 14 nucleotides align to TRBD2. Losses at the gene ends were 3 bases for V and 3 bases for J; bases not matched to a gene: 4. Germline CDR1 reads LGHNA; CDR2 reads YNFKEQ. The CDR3 sequence is 16 residues long. The CDR3 spells CASSQTSGGANYEQYF. In nucleotides, the CDR3 is TGTGCCAGCAGCCAGACTAGCGGGGGGGCGAACTACGAGCAGTACTTC.